This TCR beta chain was sequenced during a study of cytomegalovirus exposure and HLA in healthy donors. PCR was performed using 60 Vbeta and 13 Jbeta primers. Only in-frame clones appear in the TCRdb table, and some are missing; sequencing was by immunoSEQ multiplex PCR. The sample holds about 170,000 clones; 80% to 90% are singletons and the top ten take 4.5% to 5.5%. This CDR3 comprises 13 residues. V lost 9 bases, J lost 0 bases, and 4 bases stayed unmatched. The germline CDR1 and CDR2 sequences are MNHEY and SMNVEV (reference sequence). This receptor was taken from a girl between 10 and 17 years old in good health and CMV-seropositive. The source material was PBMCs. J is TRBJ1-1 and V is TRBV27; 7 bases agree with TRBD1. The CDR3, as DNA: TGTGCCAGTTACAGGGGACTGAACACTGAAGCTTTCTTT. As protein: CASYRGLNTEAFF.